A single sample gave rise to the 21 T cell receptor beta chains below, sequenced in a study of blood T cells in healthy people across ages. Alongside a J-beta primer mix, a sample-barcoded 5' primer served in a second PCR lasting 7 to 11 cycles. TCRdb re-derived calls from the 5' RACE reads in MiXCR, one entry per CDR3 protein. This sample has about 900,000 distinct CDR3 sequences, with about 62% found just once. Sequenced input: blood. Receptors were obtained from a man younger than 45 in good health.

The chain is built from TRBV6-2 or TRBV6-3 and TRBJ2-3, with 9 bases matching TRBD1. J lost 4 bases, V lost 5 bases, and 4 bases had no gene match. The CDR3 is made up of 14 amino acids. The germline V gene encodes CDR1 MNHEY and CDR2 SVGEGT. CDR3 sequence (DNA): TGTGCCAGCAGTCAACGGACAGGGGCAGATACGCAGTATTTT. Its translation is CASSQRTGADTQYF.

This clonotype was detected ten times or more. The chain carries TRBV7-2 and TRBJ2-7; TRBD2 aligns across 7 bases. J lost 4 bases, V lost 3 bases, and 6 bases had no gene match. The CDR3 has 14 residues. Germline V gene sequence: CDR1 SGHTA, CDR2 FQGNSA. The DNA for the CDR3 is TGTGCCAGCAGCTTCGGCAGGGAGGGATACGAGCAGTACTTC. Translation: CASSFGREGYEQYF.

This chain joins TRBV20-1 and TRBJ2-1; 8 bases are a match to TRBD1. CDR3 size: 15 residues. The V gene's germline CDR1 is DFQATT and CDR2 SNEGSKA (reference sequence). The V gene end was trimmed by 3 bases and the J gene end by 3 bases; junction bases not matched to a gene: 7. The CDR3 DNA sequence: TGCAGTGCTAGGGGGCCGGACAGGGACTACAATGAGCAGTTCTTC. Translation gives CSARGPDRDYNEQFF.

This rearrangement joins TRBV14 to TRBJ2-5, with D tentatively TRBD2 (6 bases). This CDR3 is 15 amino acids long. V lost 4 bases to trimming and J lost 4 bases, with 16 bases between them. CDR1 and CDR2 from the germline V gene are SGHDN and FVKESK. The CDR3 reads CASSPRIGGRETQYF. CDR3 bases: TGTGCCAGCAGCCCAAGGATAGGAGGGAGAGAGACCCAGTACTTC. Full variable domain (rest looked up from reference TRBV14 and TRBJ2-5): EAGVTQFPSHSVIEKGQTVTLRCDPISGHDNLYWYRRVMGKEIKFLLHFVKESKQDESGMPNNRFLAERTGGTYSTLKVQPAELEDSGVYFCASSPRIGGRETQYFGPGTRLLVL.

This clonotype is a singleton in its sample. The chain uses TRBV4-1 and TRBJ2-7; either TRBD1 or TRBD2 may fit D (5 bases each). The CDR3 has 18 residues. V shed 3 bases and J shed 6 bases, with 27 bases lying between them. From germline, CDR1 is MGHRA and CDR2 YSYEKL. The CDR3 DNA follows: TGCGCCAGCAGCCAGCGTCAGACCCGGGGCCGTGCCAGAACCGAGCAGTACTTC. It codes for CASSQRQTRGRARTEQYF.

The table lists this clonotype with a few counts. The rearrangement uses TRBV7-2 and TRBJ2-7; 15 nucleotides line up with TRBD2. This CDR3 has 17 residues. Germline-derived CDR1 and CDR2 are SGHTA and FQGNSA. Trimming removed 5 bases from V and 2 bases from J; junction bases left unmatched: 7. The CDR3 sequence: CASSARTSGGAAYEQYF. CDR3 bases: TGTGCCAGCAGCGCACGGACTAGCGGGGGGGCGGCCTACGAGCAGTACTTC. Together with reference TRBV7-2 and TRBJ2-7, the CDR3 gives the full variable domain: GAGVSQSPSNKVTEKGKDVELRCDPISGHTALYWYRQSLGQGLEFLIYFQGNSAPDKSGLPSDRFSAERTGGSVSTLTIQRTQQEDSAVYLCASSARTSGGAAYEQYFGPGTRLTVT.

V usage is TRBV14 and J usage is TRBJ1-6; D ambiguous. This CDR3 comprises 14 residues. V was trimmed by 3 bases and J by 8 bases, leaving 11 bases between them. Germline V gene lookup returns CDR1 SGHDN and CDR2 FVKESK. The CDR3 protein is CASSQGLRDSPLHF. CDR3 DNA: TGTGCCAGCAGCCAGGGATTGAGGGATTCACCCCTCCACTTT.

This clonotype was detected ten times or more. Here the CDR3 reads CASSSSQSRQYF. CDR3 DNA: TGCGCCAGCAGCTCCTCTCAAAGTAGGCAGTACTTC. V and J are TRBV5-1 and TRBJ2-7, with D unclear. V was cut by 3 bases and J by 9 bases, with 13 bases left in between. The CDR3 extends over 12 amino acids. Per the germline V gene, CDR1 is SGHRS and CDR2 is YFSETQ.

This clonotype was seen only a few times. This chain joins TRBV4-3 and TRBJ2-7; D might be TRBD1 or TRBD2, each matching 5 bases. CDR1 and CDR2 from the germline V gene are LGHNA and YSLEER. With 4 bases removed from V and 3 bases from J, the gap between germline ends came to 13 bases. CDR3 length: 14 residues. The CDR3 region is CASSLRDGGYEQYF. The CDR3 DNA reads TGCGCCAGCAGCCTCCGGGACGGCGGCTACGAGCAGTACTTC.

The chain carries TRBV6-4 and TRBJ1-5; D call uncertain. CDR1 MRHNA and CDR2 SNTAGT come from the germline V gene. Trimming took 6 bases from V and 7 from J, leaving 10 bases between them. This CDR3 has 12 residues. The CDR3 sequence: CASRAHPQPQHF. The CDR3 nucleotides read TGTGCCAGCAGGGCACATCCCCAGCCCCAGCATTTT.

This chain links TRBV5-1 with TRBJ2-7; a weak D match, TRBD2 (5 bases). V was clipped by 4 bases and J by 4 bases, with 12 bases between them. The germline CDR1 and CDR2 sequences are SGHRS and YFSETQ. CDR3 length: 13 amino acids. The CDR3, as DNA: TGCGCCAGCAGCCCCCAGAGAGGGTACGAGCAGTACTTC. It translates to CASSPQRGYEQYF.

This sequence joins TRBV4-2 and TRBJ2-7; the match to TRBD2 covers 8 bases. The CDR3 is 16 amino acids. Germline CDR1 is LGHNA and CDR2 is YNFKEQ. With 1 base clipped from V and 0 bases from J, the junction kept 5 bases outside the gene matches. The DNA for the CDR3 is TGTGCCAGCAGCCAAGTAAGCGGGGGAAGCTCCTACGAGCAGTACTTC. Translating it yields CASSQVSGGSSYEQYF.

CDR3 coding DNA: TGTGCCATCAGCGAGCCGGGACATAATAATTCACCCCTCCACTTT. It specifies CAISEPGHNNSPLHF. The J gene is TRBJ1-6, the V gene TRBV10-3; D is possibly TRBD1 (6 bases). The length of the CDR3 is 15 residues. V lost 6 bases to trimming and J lost 5 bases, with 14 bases between them. From germline, CDR1 is ENHRY and CDR2 SYGVKD.

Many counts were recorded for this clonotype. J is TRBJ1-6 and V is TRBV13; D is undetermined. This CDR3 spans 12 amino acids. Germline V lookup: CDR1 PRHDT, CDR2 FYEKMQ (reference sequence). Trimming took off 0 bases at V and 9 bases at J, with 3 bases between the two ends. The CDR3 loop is CASSLGPSPLHF. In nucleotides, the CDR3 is TGTGCCAGCAGCTTAGGACCTTCACCCCTCCACTTT.

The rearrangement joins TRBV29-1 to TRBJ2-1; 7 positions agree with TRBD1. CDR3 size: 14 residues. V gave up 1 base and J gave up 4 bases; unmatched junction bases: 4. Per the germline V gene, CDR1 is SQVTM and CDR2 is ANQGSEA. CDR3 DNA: TGCAGCGTTGAAGGGGGACAGCGATACAATGAGCAGTTCTTC. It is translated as CSVEGGQRYNEQFF.

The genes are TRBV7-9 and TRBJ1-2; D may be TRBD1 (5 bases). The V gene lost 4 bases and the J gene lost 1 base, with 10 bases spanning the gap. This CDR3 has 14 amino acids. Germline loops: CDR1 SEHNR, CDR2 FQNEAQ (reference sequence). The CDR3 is CASSSHRSNYGYTF. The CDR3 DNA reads TGTGCCAGCAGCTCCCACAGGAGTAACTATGGCTACACCTTC.

CDR3 region: CASSPPSGPPGQEQFF. The CDR3 coding sequence is TGTGCCAGCAGTCCCCCGTCGGGCCCCCCAGGGCAGGAGCAGTTCTTC. The V gene is TRBV12-3 or TRBV12-4, the J gene TRBJ2-1, with D possibly being TRBD1 (5 bases). Trimming left V 5 bases short and J 10 bases short, with 24 bases between. The CDR3 covers 16 residues.

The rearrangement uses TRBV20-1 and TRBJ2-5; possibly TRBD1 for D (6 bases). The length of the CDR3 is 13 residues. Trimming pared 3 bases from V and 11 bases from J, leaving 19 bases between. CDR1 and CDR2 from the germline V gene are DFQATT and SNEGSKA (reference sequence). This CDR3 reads CSASGRGLAGQYF. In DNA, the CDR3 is TGCAGTGCTAGTGGCAGGGGCTTGGCCGGGCAGTACTTC.

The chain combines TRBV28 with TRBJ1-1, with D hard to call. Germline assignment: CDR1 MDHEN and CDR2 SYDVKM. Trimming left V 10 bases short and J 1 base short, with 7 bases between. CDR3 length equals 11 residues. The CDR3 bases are TGTGCCATCAGAGGGAACACTGAAGCTTTCTTT. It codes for CAIRGNTEAFF.

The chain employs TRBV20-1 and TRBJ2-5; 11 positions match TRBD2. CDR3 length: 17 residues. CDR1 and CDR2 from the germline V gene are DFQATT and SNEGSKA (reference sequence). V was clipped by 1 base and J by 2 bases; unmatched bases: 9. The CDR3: CSARVTSGGSVQETQYF. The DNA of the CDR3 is TGCAGTGCTAGAGTTACTAGCGGGGGTAGCGTTCAAGAGACCCAGTACTTC.

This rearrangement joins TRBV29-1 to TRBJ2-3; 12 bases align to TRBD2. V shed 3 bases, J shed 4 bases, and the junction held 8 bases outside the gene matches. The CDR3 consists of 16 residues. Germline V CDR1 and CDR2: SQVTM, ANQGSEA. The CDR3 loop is CSVDPSGGARADTQYF. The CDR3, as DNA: TGCAGCGTTGATCCTAGCGGGGGGGCGAGGGCAGATACGCAGTATTTT.